This TCR beta chain was found in a study of beta chain features in type 1 diabetes. The study, taken as a whole, reports: Shortening of TCRB CDR3s, moderate but significant, appeared in all four CD4+ subsets of Type 1 diabetes patients. It was among patients, rather than healthy donors, that naive, central memory and Treg TCRB repertoires appeared more similar.

In the case of this clone: Antigen specificity is unknown. The limits of the CDR3 on the DNA are not certain, so only TCRdb's listed CDR3 is given.

The CDR3 region is 15 residues in length, termini included. Per the germline V gene, CDR1 is MNHNS and CDR2 is SASEGT. Expressed TCRB transcripts were sequenced after all isolated RNA was converted to cDNA. When averaged, stem cell-like memory T cell samples yielded roughly 1 million reads. Sequencing used immunoSEQ multiplex PCR; TCRdb keeps in-frame clones, though not all of them. The table has about 110,000 clones, almost 40% seen once. Sequenced: stem cell memory CD4+ T cells from blood. The V call is TRBV6-1, the J call TRBJ2-7; the D call TRBD1 from the table was never checked on the DNA. This clonotype was obtained from a woman aged 18 to 35 in good health. CDR3 protein: CASILDRGPTYEQYF.